The clone carrying this TCR beta chain was seen once. The antigen is unknown. Specified time point: week 35, safety follow-up. All doses held 300 ug of mutant IDH1 20-mer peptide, with topical imiquimod. The CDR3 spans 16 residues. CDR1 KGHSH and CDR2 LQKENI come from the germline V gene. V lost 3 bases and J lost 2; bases outside the gene matches: 9. This record belongs to a study of a mutant IDH1 vaccine in newly diagnosed glioma. At the level of the study: Among treated patients, around 60% were male and 37.5% female, and mean age was approximately 40 years. Visit V12 was at week 35; visit V13 was at week 47.

General study results and limits: It seemed that pseudoprogression was not linked to changes in the top peripheral T cell clonotypes. Of all patients, roughly 93% showed vaccine-induced immune responses.

Using immunoSEQ multiplex PCR, the repertoire was profiled, and TCRdb retains in-frame clones only, with some absent. The sample has 40,000 to 50,000 clones, roughly nine tenths seen once; the top ten hold roughly 1.5%. This sequence originates from a man aged 40-49 years with glioma. The sequences come from PBMCs, collected from a glioma patient whose treatment included an IDH1 peptide vaccine. The genes are TRBV18 and TRBJ2-7; TRBD2 aligns across 8 bases. CDR3 amino acids: CASSPESGSLPYEQYF. The DNA for the CDR3 is TGTGCCAGCTCACCTGAGAGCGGGAGCCTTCCCTACGAGCAGTACTTC.